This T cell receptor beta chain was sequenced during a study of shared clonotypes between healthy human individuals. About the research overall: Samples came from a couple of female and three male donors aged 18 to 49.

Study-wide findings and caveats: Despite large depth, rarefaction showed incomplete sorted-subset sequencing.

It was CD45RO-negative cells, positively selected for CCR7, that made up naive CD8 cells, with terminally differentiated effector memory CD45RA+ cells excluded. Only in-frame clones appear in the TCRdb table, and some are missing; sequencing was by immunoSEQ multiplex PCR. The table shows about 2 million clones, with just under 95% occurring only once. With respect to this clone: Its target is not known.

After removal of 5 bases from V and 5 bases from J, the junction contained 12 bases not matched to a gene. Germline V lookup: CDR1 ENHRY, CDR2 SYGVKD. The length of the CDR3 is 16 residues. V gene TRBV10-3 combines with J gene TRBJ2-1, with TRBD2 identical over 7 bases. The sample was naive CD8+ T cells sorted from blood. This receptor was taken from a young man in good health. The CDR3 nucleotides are TGTGCCATCAGTAATGGCGGGGCTAGCGGTAACAATGAGCAGTTCTTC. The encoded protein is CAISNGGASGNNEQFF.